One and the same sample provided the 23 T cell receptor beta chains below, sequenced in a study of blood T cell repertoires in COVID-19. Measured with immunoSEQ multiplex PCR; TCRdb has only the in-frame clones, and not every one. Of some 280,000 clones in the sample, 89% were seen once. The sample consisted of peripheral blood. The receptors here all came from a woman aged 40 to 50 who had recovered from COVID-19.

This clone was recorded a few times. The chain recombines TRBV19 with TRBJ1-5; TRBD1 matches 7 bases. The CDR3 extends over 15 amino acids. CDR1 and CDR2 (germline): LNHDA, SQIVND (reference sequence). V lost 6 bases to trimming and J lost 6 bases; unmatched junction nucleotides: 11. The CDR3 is CASRLTGWKGQPQHF. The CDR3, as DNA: TGTGCCAGTAGACTGACAGGGTGGAAAGGTCAGCCCCAGCATTTT.

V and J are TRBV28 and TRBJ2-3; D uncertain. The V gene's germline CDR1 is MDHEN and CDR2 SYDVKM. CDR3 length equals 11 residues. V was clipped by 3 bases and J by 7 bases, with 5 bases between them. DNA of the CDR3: TGTGCCAGCAGTTTTTCTTATACGCAGTATTTT. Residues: CASSFSYTQYF.

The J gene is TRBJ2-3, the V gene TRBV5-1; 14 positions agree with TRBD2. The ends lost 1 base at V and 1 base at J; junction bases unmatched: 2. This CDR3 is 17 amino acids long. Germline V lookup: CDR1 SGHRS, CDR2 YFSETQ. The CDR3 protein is CASSLTTSGRGTDTQYF. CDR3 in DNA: TGCGCCAGCAGCTTGACGACTAGCGGGAGGGGCACAGATACGCAGTATTTT.

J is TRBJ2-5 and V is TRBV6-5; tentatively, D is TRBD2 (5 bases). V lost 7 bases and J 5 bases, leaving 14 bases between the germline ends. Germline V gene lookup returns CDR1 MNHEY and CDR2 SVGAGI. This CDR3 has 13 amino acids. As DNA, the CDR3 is TGTGCCAGCATCATCCCGGGAACGGAGACCCAGTACTTC. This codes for CASIIPGTETQYF.

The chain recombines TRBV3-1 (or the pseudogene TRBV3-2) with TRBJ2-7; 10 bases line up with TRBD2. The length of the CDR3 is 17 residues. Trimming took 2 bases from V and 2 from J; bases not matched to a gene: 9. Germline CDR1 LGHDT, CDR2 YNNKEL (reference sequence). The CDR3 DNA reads TGTGCCAGCAGCCAAAGACTAGCGGGCGGAATGCCCTACGAGCAGTACTTC. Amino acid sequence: CASSQRLAGGMPYEQYF.

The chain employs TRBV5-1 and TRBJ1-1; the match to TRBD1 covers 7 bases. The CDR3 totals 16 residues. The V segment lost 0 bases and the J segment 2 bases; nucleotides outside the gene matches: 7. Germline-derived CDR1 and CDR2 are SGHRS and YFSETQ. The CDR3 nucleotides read TGCGCCAGCAGCTTGGGGGGACAGTCTTTCAACACTGAAGCTTTCTTT. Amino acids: CASSLGGQSFNTEAFF. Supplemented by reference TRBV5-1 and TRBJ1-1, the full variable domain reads KAGVTQTPRYLIKTRGQQVTLSCSPISGHRSVSWYQQTPGQGLQFLFEYFSETQRNKGNFPGRFSGRQFSNSRSEMNVSTLELGDSALYLCASSLGGQSFNTEAFFGQGTRLTVV.

The CDR3 here is CASSLSSSLDEQFF. CDR3 DNA: TGTGCCAGCAGCCTCTCGTCAAGCTTGGATGAGCAGTTCTTC. V is TRBV4-2 and J is TRBJ2-1; D gene uncertain. Trimming pared 4 bases from V and 8 bases from J, leaving 15 bases between. Looked up from germline, CDR1 is LGHNA and CDR2 is YNFKEQ. The CDR3 runs to 14 residues.

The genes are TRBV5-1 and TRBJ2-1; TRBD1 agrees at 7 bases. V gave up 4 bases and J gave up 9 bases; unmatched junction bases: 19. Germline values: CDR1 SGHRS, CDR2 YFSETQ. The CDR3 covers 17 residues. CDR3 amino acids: CASSRTGSGTVQTEQFF. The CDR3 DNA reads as TGCGCCAGCAGCCGGACCGGTTCTGGGACAGTCCAGACTGAGCAGTTCTTC. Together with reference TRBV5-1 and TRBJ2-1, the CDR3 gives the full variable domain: KAGVTQTPRYLIKTRGQQVTLSCSPISGHRSVSWYQQTPGQGLQFLFEYFSETQRNKGNFPGRFSGRQFSNSRSEMNVSTLELGDSALYLCASSRTGSGTVQTEQFFGPGTRLTVL.

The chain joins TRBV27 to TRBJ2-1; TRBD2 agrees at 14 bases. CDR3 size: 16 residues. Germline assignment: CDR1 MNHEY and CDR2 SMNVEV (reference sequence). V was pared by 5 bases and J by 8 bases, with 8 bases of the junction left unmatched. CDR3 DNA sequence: TGTGCCAGCAGTGGGTCGGGGACTAGCGGGAGCTATGAGCAGTTCTTC. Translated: CASSGSGTSGSYEQFF.

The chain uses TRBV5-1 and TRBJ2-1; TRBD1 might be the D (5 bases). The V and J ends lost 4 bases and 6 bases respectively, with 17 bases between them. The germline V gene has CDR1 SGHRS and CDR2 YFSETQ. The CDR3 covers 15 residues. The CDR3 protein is CASSPDPGRGNEQFF. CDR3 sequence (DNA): TGCGCCAGCAGCCCGGATCCAGGGCGCGGCAATGAGCAGTTCTTC.

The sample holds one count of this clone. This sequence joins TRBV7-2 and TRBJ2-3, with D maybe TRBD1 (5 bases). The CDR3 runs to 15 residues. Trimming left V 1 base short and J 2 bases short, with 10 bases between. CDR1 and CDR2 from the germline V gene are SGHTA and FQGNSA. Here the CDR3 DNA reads TGTGCCAGCAGCTTAGGGGGCCCACACACAGATACGCAGTATTTT. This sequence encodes CASSLGGPHTDTQYF.

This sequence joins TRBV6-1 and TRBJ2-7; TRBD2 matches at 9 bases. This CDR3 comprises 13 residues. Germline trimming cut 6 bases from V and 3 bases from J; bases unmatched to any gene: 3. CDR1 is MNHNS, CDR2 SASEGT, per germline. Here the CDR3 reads CASSTAGGYEQYF. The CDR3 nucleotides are TGTGCCAGCAGCACAGCGGGGGGCTACGAGCAGTACTTC.

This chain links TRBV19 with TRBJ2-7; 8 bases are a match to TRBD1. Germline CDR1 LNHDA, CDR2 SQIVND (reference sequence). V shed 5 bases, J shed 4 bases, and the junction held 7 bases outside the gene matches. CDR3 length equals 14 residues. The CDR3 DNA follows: TGTGCCAGTAGTGGAACAGGGGGTTGGTACGAGCAGTACTTC. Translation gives CASSGTGGWYEQYF.

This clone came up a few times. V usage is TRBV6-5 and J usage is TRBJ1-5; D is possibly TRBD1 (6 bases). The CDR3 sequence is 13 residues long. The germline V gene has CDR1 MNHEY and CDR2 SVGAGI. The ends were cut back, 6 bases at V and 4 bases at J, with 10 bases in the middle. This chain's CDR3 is CASSYDRNQPQHF. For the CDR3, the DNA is TGTGCCAGCAGCTACGACAGGAATCAGCCCCAGCATTTT.

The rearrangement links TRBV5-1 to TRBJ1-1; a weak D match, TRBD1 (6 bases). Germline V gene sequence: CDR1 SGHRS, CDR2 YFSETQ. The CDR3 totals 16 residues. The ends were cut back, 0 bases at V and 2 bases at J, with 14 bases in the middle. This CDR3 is CASSLGVTGINTEAFF. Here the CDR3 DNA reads TGCGCCAGCAGCTTGGGGGTCACAGGGATTAACACTGAAGCTTTCTTT.

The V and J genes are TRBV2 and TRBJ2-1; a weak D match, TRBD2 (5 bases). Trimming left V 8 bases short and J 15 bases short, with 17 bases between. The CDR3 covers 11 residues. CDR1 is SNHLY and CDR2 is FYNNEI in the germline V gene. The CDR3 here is CASVEDREGFF. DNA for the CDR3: TGTGCCAGCGTAGAGGATCGGGAAGGGTTCTTC. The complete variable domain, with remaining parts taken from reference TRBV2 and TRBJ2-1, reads EPEVTQTPSHQVTQMGQEVILRCVPISNHLYFYWYRQILGQKVEFLVSFYNNEISEKSEIFDDQFSVERPDGSNFTLKIRSTKLEDSAMYFCASVEDREGFFGPGTRLTVL.

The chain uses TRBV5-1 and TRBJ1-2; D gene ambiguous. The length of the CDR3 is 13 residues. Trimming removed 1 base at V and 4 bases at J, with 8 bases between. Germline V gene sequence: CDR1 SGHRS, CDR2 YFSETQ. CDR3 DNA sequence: TGCGCCAGCAGCTTGCCCGGGTCCTATGGCTACACCTTC. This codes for CASSLPGSYGYTF. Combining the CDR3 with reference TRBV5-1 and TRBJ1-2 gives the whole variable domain KAGVTQTPRYLIKTRGQQVTLSCSPISGHRSVSWYQQTPGQGLQFLFEYFSETQRNKGNFPGRFSGRQFSNSRSEMNVSTLELGDSALYLCASSLPGSYGYTFGSGTRLTVV.

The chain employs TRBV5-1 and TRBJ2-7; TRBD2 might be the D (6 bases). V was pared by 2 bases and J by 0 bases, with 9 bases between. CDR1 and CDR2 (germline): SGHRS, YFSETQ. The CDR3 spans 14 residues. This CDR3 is CASSLAGSSYEQYF. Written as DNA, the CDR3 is TGCGCCAGCAGCTTAGCGGGTAGCTCCTACGAGCAGTACTTC.

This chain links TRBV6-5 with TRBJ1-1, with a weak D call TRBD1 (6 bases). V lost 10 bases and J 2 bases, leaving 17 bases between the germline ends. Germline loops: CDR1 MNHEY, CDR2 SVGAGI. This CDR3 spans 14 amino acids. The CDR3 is CATHGGADNTEAFF. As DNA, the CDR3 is TGTGCCACCCACGGGGGGGCGGACAACACTGAAGCTTTCTTT.

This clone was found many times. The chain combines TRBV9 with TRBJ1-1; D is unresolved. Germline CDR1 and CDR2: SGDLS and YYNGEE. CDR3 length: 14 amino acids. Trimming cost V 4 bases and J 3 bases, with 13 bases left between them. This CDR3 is CASSPLRVDTEAFF. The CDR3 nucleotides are TGTGCCAGCAGCCCCCTGAGAGTGGACACTGAAGCTTTCTTT.

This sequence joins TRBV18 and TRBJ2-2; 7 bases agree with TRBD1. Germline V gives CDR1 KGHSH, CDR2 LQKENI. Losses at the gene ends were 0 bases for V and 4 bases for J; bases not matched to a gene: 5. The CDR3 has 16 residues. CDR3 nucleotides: TGTGCCAGCTCACCACCGGAGAGGGGGCTCACCGGGGAGCTGTTTTTT. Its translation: CASSPPERGLTGELFF. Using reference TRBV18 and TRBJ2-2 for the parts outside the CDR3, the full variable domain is NAGVMQNPRHLVRRRGQEARLRCSPMKGHSHVYWYRQLPEEGLKFMVYLQKENIIDESGMPKERFSAEFPKEGPSILRIQQVVRGDSAAYFCASSPPERGLTGELFFGEGSRLTVL.

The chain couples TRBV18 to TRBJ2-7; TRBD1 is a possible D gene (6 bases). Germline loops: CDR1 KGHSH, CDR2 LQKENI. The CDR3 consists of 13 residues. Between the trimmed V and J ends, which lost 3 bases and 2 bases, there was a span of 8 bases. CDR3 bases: TGTGCCAGCTCACCCGACAGGACCTACGAGCAGTACTTC. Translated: CASSPDRTYEQYF.

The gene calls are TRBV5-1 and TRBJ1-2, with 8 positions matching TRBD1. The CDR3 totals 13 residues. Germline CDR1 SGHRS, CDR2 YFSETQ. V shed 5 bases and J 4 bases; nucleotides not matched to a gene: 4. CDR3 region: CASSPGQAYGYTF. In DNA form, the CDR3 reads TGCGCCAGCAGTCCGGGACAGGCCTATGGCTACACCTTC. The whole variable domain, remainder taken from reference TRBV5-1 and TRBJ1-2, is KAGVTQTPRYLIKTRGQQVTLSCSPISGHRSVSWYQQTPGQGLQFLFEYFSETQRNKGNFPGRFSGRQFSNSRSEMNVSTLELGDSALYLCASSPGQAYGYTFGSGTRLTVV.